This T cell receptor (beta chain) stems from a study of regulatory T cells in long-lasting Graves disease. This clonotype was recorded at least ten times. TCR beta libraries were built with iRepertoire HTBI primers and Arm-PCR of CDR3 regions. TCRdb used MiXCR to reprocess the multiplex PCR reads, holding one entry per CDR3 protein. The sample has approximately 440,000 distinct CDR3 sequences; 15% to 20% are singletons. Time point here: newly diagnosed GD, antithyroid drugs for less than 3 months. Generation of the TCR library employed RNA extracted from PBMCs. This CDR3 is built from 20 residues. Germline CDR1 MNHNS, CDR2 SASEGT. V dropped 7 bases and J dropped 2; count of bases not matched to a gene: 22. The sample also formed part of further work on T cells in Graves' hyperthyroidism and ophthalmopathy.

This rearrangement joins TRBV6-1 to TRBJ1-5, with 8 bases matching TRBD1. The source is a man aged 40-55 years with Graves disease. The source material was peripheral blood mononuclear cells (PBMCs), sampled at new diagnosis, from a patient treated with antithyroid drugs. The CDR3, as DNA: TGTGCCAGCATGCGAGTGCCCGGGACAGGCAACCTCCAAGGCAATCAGCCCCAGCATTTT. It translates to CASMRVPGTGNLQGNQPQHF.